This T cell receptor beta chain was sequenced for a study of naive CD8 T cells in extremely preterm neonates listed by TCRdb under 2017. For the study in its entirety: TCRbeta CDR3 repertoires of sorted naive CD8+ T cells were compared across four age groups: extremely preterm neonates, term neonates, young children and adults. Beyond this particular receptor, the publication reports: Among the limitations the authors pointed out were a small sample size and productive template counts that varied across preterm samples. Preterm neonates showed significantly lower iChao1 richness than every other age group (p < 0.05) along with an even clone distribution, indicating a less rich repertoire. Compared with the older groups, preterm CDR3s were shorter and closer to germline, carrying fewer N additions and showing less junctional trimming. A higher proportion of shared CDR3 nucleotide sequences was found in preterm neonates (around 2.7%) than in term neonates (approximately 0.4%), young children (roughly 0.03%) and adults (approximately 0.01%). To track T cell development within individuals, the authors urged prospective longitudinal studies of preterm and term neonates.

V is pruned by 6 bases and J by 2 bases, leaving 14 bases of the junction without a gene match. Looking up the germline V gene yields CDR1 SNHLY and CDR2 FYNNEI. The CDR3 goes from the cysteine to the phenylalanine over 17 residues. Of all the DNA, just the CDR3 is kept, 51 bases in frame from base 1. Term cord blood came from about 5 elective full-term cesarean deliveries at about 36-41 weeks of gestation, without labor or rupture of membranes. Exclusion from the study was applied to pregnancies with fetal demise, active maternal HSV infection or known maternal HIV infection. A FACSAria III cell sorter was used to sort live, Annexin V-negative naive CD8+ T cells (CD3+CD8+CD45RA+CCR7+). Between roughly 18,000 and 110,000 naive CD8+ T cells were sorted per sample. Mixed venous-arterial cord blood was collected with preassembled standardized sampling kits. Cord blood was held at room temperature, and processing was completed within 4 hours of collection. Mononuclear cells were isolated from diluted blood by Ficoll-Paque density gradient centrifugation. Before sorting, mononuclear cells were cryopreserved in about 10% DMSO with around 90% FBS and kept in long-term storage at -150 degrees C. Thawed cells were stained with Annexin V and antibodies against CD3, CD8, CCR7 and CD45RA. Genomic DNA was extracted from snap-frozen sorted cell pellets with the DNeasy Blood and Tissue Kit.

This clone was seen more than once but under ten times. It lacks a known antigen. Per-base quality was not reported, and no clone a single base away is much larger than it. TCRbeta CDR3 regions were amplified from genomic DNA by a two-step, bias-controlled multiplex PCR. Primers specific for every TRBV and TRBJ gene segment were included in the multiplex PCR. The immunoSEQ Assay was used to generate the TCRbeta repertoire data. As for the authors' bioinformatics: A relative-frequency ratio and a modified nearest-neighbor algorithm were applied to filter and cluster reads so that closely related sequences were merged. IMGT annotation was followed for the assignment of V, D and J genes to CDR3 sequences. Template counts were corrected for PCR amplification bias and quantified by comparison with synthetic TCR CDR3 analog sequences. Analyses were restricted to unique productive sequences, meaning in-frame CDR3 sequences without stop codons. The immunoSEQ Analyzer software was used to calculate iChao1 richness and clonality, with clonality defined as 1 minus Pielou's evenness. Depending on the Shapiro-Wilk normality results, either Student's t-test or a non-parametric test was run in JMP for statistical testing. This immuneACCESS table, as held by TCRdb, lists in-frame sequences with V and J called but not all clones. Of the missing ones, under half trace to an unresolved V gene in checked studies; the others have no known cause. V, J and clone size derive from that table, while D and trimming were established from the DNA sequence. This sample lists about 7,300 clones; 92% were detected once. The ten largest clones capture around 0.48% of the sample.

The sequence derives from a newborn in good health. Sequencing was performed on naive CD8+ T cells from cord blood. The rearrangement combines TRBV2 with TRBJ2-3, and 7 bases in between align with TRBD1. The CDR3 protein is CASSVLTGESLTDTQYF. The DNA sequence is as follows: TGTGCCAGCAGCGTCCTCACAGGGGAATCCCTCACAGATACGCAGTATTTT.